This TCR beta chain was identified in a study of T cell changes during pregnancy in multiple sclerosis. The germline V and J ends were trimmed by 0 bases and 2 bases, with 15 bases remaining between them. Germline lookup yields CDR1 MNHNS and CDR2 SASEGT. CDR3 length: 17 amino acids. Assay: immunoSEQ multiplex PCR; the TCRdb copy retains only in-frame clones and omits some. The sample records under 70,000 clones, over 80% being singletons. The specimen comprised peripheral blood, sampled in the third trimester of pregnancy. The receptor was isolated from a female donor in good health, enrolled as a control in a pregnancy study. The chain recombines TRBV6-1 with TRBJ2-3, with D uncertain. The chain's CDR3 is CASSEARPGPNTDTQYF. CDR3 nucleotides: TGTGCCAGCAGTGAAGCGCGGCCGGGTCCCAACACAGATACGCAGTATTTT.